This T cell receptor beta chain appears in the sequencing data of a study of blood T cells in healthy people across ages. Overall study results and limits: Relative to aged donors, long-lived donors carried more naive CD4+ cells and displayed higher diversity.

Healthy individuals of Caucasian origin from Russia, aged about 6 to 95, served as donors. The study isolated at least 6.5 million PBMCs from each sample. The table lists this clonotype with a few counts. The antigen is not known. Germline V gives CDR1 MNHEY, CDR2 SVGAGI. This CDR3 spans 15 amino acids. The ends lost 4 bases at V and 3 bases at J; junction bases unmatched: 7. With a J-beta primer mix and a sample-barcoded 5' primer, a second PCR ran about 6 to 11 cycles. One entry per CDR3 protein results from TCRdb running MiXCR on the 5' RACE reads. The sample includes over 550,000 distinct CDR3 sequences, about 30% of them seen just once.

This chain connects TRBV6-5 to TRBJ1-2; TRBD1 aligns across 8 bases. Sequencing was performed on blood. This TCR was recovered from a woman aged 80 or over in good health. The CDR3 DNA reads TGTGCCAGCAGTTCCTCAGGGGGCGCGGACTATGGCTACACCTTC. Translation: CASSSSGGADYGYTF.